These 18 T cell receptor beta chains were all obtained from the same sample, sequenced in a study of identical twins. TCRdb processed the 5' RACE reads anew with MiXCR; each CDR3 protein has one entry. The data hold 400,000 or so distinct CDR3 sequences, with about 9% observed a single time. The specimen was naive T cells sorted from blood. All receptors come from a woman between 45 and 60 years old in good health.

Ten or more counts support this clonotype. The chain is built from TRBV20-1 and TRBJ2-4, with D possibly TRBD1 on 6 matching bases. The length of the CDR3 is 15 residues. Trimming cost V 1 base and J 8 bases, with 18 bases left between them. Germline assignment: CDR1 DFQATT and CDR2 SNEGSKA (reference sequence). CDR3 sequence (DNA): TGCAGTGCTAGAGCCCCGGTGACAGGAATGTACATTCAGTACTTC. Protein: CSARAPVTGMYIQYF.

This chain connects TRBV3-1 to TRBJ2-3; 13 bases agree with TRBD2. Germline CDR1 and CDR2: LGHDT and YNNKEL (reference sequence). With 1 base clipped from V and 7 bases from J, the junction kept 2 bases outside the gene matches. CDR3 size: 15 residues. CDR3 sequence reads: CASSQGGLAGNTQYF. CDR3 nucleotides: TGTGCCAGCAGCCAAGGGGGACTAGCGGGGAATACGCAGTATTTT.

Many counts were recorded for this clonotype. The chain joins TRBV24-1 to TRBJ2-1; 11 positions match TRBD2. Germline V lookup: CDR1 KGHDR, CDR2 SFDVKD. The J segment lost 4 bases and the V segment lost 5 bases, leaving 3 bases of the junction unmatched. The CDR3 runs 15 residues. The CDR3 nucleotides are TGTGCCACCAGTGGGCTAGCGGGAGGATACAATGAGCAGTTCTTC. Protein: CATSGLAGGYNEQFF.

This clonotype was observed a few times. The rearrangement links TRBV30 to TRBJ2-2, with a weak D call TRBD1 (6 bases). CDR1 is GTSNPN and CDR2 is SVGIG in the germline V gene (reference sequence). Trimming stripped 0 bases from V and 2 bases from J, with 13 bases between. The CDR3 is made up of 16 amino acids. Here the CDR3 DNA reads TGTGCCTGGAGTGTTGTAGGGGGAATAAACACCGGGGAGCTGTTTTTT. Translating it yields CAWSVVGGINTGELFF.

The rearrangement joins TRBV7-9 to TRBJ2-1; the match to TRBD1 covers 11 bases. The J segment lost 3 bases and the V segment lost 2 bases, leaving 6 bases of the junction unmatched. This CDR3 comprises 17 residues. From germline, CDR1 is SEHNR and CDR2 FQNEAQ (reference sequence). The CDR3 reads CASSLHGTGGFYNEQFF. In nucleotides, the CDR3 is TGTGCCAGCAGCTTACATGGGACAGGGGGATTCTACAATGAGCAGTTCTTC.

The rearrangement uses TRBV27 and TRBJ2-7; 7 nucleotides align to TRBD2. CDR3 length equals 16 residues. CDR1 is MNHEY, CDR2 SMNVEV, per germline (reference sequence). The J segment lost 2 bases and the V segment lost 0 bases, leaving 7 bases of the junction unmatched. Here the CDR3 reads CASSLSLAARAYEQYF. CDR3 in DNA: TGTGCCAGCAGTTTATCGCTAGCGGCTCGGGCCTACGAGCAGTACTTC.

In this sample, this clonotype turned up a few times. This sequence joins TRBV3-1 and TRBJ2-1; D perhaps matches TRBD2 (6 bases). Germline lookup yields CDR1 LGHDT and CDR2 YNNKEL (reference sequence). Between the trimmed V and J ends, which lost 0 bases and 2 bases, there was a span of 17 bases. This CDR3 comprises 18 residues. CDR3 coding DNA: TGTGCCAGCAGCCAAGACTTCCCCGGCGGGGCCACCTACAATGAGCAGTTCTTC. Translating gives CASSQDFPGGATYNEQFF.

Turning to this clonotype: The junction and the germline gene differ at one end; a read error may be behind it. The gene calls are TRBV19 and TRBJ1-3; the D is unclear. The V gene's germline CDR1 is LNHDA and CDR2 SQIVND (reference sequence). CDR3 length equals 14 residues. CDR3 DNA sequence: TGTGCCAGTAGTATCGCCCACACTGGAAACACCATACATTTT. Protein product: CASSIAHTGNTIHF.

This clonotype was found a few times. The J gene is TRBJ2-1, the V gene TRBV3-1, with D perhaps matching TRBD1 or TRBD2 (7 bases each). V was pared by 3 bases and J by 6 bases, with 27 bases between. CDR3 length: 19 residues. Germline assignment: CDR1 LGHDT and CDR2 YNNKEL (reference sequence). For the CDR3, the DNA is TGTGCCAGCAGCCAGGACGGATGGGTAGCGCTCAGGGGGGGCAATGAGCAGTTCTTC. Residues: CASSQDGWVALRGGNEQFF.

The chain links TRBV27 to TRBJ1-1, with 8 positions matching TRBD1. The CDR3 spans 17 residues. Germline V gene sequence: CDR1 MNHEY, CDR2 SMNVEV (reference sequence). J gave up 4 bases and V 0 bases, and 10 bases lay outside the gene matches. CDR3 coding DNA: TGTGCCAGCAGTTTATCCGTGGTACGACAGGGGTTCACTGAAGCTTTCTTT. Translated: CASSLSVVRQGFTEAFF.

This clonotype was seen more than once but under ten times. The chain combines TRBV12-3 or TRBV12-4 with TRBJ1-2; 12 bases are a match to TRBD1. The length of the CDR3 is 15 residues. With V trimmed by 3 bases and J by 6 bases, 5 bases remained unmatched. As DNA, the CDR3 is TGTGCCAGCAGTTTGGGACAGGGGGCGGCGAATGGCTACACCTTC. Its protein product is CASSLGQGAANGYTF.

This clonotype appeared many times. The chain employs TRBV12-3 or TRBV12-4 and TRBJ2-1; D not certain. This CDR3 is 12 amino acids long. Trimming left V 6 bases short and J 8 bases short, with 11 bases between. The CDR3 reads CASRGHRDEQFF. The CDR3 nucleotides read TGTGCCAGCAGAGGTCATAGAGATGAGCAGTTCTTC.

The CDR3 DNA reads TGTGCCAGCAGCTATTCACAGGGGGCGTGGGAGCAGTTCTTC. Translation: CASSYSQGAWEQFF. The chain joins TRBV6-5 to TRBJ2-1, with TRBD1 matching 9 bases. Losses at the gene ends were 6 bases for V and 10 bases for J; bases not matched to a gene: 10. Germline CDR1 and CDR2: MNHEY and SVGAGI. The CDR3 sequence is 14 residues long.

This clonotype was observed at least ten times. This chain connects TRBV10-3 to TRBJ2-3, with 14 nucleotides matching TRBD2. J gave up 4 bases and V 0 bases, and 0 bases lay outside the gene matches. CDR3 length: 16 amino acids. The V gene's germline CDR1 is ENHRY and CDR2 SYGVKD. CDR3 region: CAISESGLAGADTQYF. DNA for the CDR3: TGTGCCATCAGTGAGTCGGGACTAGCGGGAGCAGATACGCAGTATTTT.

The CDR3 protein is CASSVVAGVADTQYF. The CDR3 nucleotides are TGTGCCAGCAGCGTCGTAGCGGGAGTGGCCGATACGCAGTATTTT. The chain is built from TRBV11-3 and TRBJ2-3; 9 positions agree with TRBD2. The V and J ends lost 5 bases and 6 bases, in that order; junction bases with no gene match: 9. The length of the CDR3 is 15 residues. Germline CDR1 reads SGHNT; CDR2 reads YENEEA.

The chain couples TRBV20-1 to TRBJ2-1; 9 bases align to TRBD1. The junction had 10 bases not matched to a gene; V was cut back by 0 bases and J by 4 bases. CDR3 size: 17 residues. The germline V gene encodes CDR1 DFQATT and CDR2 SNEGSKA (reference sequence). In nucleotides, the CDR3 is TGCAGTGCTAGAGATCGGAATCCGGGACAGGGTTACAATGAGCAGTTCTTC. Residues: CSARDRNPGQGYNEQFF.

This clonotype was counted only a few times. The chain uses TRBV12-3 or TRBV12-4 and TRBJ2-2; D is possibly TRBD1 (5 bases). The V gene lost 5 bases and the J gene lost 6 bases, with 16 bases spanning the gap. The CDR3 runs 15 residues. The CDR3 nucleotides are TGTGCCAGCAGTCCCCGACAGAAAGAACCCGGGGAGCTGTTTTTT. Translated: CASSPRQKEPGELFF.

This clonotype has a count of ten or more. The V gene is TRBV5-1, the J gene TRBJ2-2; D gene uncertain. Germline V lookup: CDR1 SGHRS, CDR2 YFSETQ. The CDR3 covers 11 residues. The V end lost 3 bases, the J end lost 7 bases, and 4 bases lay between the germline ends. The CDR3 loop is CASSSVGELFF. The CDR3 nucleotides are TGCGCCAGCAGCTCGGTCGGGGAGCTGTTTTTT.